A single sample is the source of the 31 T cell receptor beta chains below, sequenced in a study of tissue T cells after allogeneic stem cell transplantation (dated by TCRdb to between 2021 and 2022). Library generation was performed with the immunoSEQ multiplex PCR assay. The immuneACCESS repertoire file appears here via TCRdb, limited to in-frame rearrangements. These files lack a portion of the clones; in checked studies, under half of the deficit traces to unresolved V genes, and the cause of the others is not known. Across this sample there are about 26,000 clones, with roughly nine tenths seen only once. The ten biggest clones cover about 2% of the sample. In light of the paper, this sample's time point label describes: recipient (host-origin) PBMCs collected before allo-HCT. Source: blood, taken before transplantation. The receptors stem from a male donor older than 55 who later had graft-versus-host disease after an allogeneic stem cell transplant.

The chain recombines TRBV27 with TRBJ2-3; weak D call: TRBD2 (6 bases). The ends were cut back, 10 bases at V and 2 bases at J, with 13 bases in the middle. This CDR3 is built from 13 residues. The germline V gene has CDR1 MNHEY and CDR2 SMNVEV (reference sequence). CDR3 sequence (DNA): TGTGCCACTTTTAGGACTAACACAGATACGCAGTATTTT. This gives the protein CATFRTNTDTQYF.

The CDR3 DNA is TGTGCCAGCAGTTCGGCAGGGGGCTTGAGAGATACGCAGTATTTT. It codes for CASSSAGGLRDTQYF. The chain carries TRBV28 and TRBJ2-3; TRBD1 matches 8 bases. The length of the CDR3 is 15 residues. Unmatched junction bases numbered 8, after V lost 4 bases and J lost 5 bases. Germline CDR1 reads MDHEN; CDR2 reads SYDVKM.

This sequence joins TRBV5-1 and TRBJ1-1; a weak D match, TRBD1 (6 bases). Germline loops: CDR1 SGHRS, CDR2 YFSETQ. The CDR3 spans 14 residues. Trimming took off 1 base at V and 1 base at J, with 8 bases between the two ends. The CDR3 loop is CASSLTGQNTEAFF. The DNA for the CDR3 is TGCGCCAGCAGCTTGACAGGGCAGAACACTGAAGCTTTCTTT.

The chain has TRBV11-2 and TRBJ1-3, with no clear D. The CDR3 runs 13 residues. Germline V gene data show CDR1 as SGHAT and CDR2 as FQNNGV. The V end was cut by 2 bases, the J end by 0 bases, with 2 bases between. This chain's CDR3 is CASSLISGNTIYF. DNA for the CDR3: TGTGCCAGCAGCTTAATCTCTGGAAACACCATATATTTT.

CDR3 coding DNA: TGTGCCAGCAGTAAATCCGGGACAGGGAACACTGAAGCTTTCTTT. This encodes CASSKSGTGNTEAFF. The rearrangement uses TRBV6-5 and TRBJ1-1; 8 bases line up with TRBD1. This CDR3 has 15 amino acids. Germline V gene lookup returns CDR1 MNHEY and CDR2 SVGAGI. Unmatched junction bases numbered 6, after V lost 5 bases and J lost 1 base.

The CDR3, as DNA: TGTGCCAGCACCCGGGACAGCCAAGAGACCCAGTACTTC. Residues: CASTRDSQETQYF. The chain carries TRBV2 and TRBJ2-5; 7 bases agree with TRBD1. The CDR3 has 13 residues. In germline, CDR1 is SNHLY, CDR2 FYNNEI. V lost 7 bases to trimming and J lost 1 base; unmatched junction nucleotides: 3.

The chain links TRBV11-3 to TRBJ1-1, with D possibly TRBD1 on 5 matching bases. Trimming stripped 4 bases from V and 3 bases from J, with 9 bases between. The CDR3 runs 13 residues. The germline V gene encodes CDR1 SGHNT and CDR2 YENEEA. The CDR3 sequence: CASSSQGYTEAFF. In DNA form, the CDR3 reads TGTGCCAGCAGCTCCCAGGGTTACACTGAAGCTTTCTTT.

The V and J genes are TRBV21-1 and TRBJ1-2; the table's TRBD1 call for D was not verified on the DNA. TRBV21-1 is annotated as a pseudogene. CDR3 length equals 14 residues. The CDR3 protein is CASSNNDRGYGYTF. The DNA for the CDR3 is TGTGCCAGCAGCAATAATGACAGGGGCTATGGCTACACCTTC.

The chain carries TRBV19 and TRBJ1-3; D is undetermined. The CDR3 is 12 residues long. The germline V gene encodes CDR1 LNHDA and CDR2 SQIVND (reference sequence). Trimming stripped 8 bases from V and 3 bases from J, with 8 bases between. This CDR3 is CASRKSGNTIYF. DNA of the CDR3: TGTGCCAGTCGTAAGAGTGGAAACACCATATATTTT.

This clone came up once. V usage is TRBV7-3 and J usage is TRBJ2-1; 8 nucleotides line up with TRBD1. The junction had 6 bases not matched to a gene; V was cut back by 5 bases and J by 6 bases. This CDR3 contains 14 residues. Germline V gene lookup returns CDR1 SGHTA and CDR2 FQGTGA. This CDR3 is CASSPGQGSNEQFF. CDR3 DNA: TGTGCCAGCAGCCCCGGACAGGGTTCCAATGAGCAGTTCTTC.

The rearrangement joins TRBV5-1 to TRBJ2-2, with unresolved D. CDR1 and CDR2 from the germline V gene are SGHRS and YFSETQ. Trimming pared 4 bases from V and 7 bases from J, leaving 14 bases between. The CDR3 loop spans 14 amino acids. The CDR3 region is CASSLGPMGGELFF. CDR3 DNA sequence: TGCGCCAGCAGCCTAGGACCAATGGGCGGGGAGCTGTTTTTT. The full variable domain, in which reference TRBV5-1 and TRBJ2-2 provide the parts outside the CDR3, is KAGVTQTPRYLIKTRGQQVTLSCSPISGHRSVSWYQQTPGQGLQFLFEYFSETQRNKGNFPGRFSGRQFSNSRSEMNVSTLELGDSALYLCASSLGPMGGELFFGEGSRLTVL.

This rearrangement joins TRBV5-1 to TRBJ2-3; 8 bases fit TRBD1. After removal of 8 bases from V and 3 bases from J, the junction contained 8 bases not matched to a gene. Germline V CDR1 and CDR2: SGHRS, YFSETQ. This CDR3 has 14 residues. CDR3 nucleotides: TGCGCCAGTTACCGGGACAGGAGTACAGATACGCAGTATTTT. It yields the protein CASYRDRSTDTQYF. Supplemented by reference TRBV5-1 and TRBJ2-3, the full variable domain reads KAGVTQTPRYLIKTRGQQVTLSCSPISGHRSVSWYQQTPGQGLQFLFEYFSETQRNKGNFPGRFSGRQFSNSRSEMNVSTLELGDSALYLCASYRDRSTDTQYFGPGTRLTVL.

This clone was detected only once. The rearrangement joins TRBV5-4 to TRBJ2-7, with D perhaps matching TRBD2 (6 bases). Germline V gives CDR1 SGHNT, CDR2 YYREEE (reference sequence). The CDR3 spans 14 residues. The V gene lost 0 bases and the J gene lost 2 bases, with 9 bases spanning the gap. The CDR3 loop is CASSLGGGTYEQYF. The CDR3 coding sequence is TGTGCCAGCAGCTTGGGGGGAGGCACCTACGAGCAGTACTTC. The full variable domain, its missing parts supplied by reference TRBV5-4 and TRBJ2-7, is ETGVTQSPTHLIKTRGQQVTLRCSSQSGHNTVSWYQQALGQGPQFIFQYYREEENGRGNFPPRFSGLQFPNYSSELNVNALELDDSALYLCASSLGGGTYEQYFGPGTRLTVT.

CDR3 region: CASSSRDSGSYEQYF. CDR3 nucleotide sequence: TGTGCCAGCAGCTCCAGGGATTCGGGCTCCTACGAGCAGTACTTC. V is TRBV11-3 and J is TRBJ2-7; D is possibly TRBD1 (5 bases). The germline V and J ends were trimmed by 4 bases and 0 bases, with 13 bases remaining between them. Germline-derived CDR1 and CDR2 are SGHNT and YENEEA. The CDR3 contains 15 residues.

The gene calls are TRBV7-3 and TRBJ2-3; D perhaps matches TRBD2 (6 bases). This CDR3 is built from 15 residues. In germline, CDR1 is SGHTA, CDR2 FQGTGA. Trimming shortened V by 6 bases and J by 2 bases, and 15 bases separated the two germline ends. In DNA form, the CDR3 reads TGTGCCAGCAGGCGGGACCGGGGGTCCACAGATACGCAGTATTTT. It encodes CASRRDRGSTDTQYF.

CDR3 DNA sequence: TGCGCCAGCAGCTTGGACAGGAACAATGAGCAGTTCTTC. Protein: CASSLDRNNEQFF. This chain links TRBV5-1 with TRBJ2-1; the D gene is possibly TRBD1 (5 bases). The length of the CDR3 is 13 residues. From germline, CDR1 is SGHRS and CDR2 YFSETQ. V gave up 0 bases and J gave up 5 bases, with 6 bases separating them.

This sequence joins TRBV19 and TRBJ1-1; perhaps TRBD1 as D (5 bases). The CDR3 contains 14 residues. The V end lost 6 bases, the J end lost 0 bases, and 11 bases lay between the germline ends. CDR1 is LNHDA and CDR2 is SQIVND in the germline V gene (reference sequence). The CDR3: CASRPGRLNTEAFF. CDR3 DNA: TGTGCCAGTAGGCCGGGACGGTTGAACACTGAAGCTTTCTTT.

This chain connects TRBV19 to TRBJ1-1; maybe TRBD1 (5 bases). This CDR3 spans 13 amino acids. The V end lost 3 bases, the J end lost 7 bases, and 12 bases lay between the germline ends. Germline values: CDR1 LNHDA, CDR2 SQIVND (reference sequence). The CDR3 DNA sequence: TGTGCCAGTAGTATTTATTTGGGGGGTGAAGCTTTCTTT. Translating it yields CASSIYLGGEAFF.

This rearrangement joins TRBV5-4 to TRBJ2-1; D is undetermined. V lost 1 base and J lost 6, with 8 bases in between. CDR1 and CDR2 (germline): SGHNT, YYREEE (reference sequence). The CDR3 has 13 residues. As DNA, the CDR3 is TGTGCCAGCAGCTTGAAAGGGCCCAATGAGCAGTTCTTC. This translates into CASSLKGPNEQFF.

The CDR3 here is CASSLFGTDTQYF. As DNA, the CDR3 is TGTGCCAGCAGCTTATTCGGCACAGATACGCAGTATTTT. The rearrangement joins TRBV11-1 to TRBJ2-3; D gene ambiguous. CDR3 length: 13 amino acids. V was clipped by 2 bases and J by 1 base, with 4 bases between them. CDR1 is SGHAT, CDR2 FQDESV, per germline (reference sequence).

The chain employs TRBV24-1 and TRBJ2-2; 7 nucleotides match TRBD1. This CDR3 has 15 amino acids. The germline V gene encodes CDR1 KGHDR and CDR2 SFDVKD. J lost 7 bases, V lost 4 bases, and 8 bases had no gene match. Written as DNA, the CDR3 is TGTGCCACCAGTGACACGGTGCAGGGGGTCGGGGAGCTGTTTTTT. It codes for CATSDTVQGVGELFF.

This clone was seen only once. V and J are TRBV7-4 and TRBJ1-4; 7 bases map to TRBD1. With 5 bases clipped from V and 5 bases from J, the junction kept 14 bases outside the gene matches. The CDR3 is 17 amino acids. CDR1 is SGHVT and CDR2 is SQSDAQ in the germline V gene. CDR3 in amino acids: CASSTRQGPTLNEKLFF. The CDR3 coding sequence is TGTGCCAGCAGCACCCGACAGGGCCCGACACTAAATGAAAAACTGTTTTTT.

The genes are TRBV5-6 and TRBJ1-5; TRBD1 aligns across 7 bases. V dropped 5 bases and J dropped 2; count of bases not matched to a gene: 19. Germline V CDR1 and CDR2: SGHDT, YYEEEE. This CDR3 is built from 19 residues. The CDR3 here is CASRYVRQGYLYCNQPQHF. DNA of the CDR3: TGTGCCAGCAGATACGTCCGACAGGGCTATCTTTATTGCAATCAGCCCCAGCATTTT. The entire variable domain, with the rest obtained from reference TRBV5-6 and TRBJ1-5, is as follows: DAGVTQSPTHLIKTRGQQVTLRCSPKSGHDTVSWYQQALGQGPQFIFQYYEEEERQRGNFPDRFSGHQFPNYSSELNVNALLLGDSALYLCASRYVRQGYLYCNQPQHFGDGTRLSIL.

The chain combines TRBV19 with TRBJ1-1, with TRBD1 identical over 11 bases. J was trimmed by 3 bases and V by 7 bases; bases with no gene match: 4. The CDR3 runs 14 residues. Germline lookup yields CDR1 LNHDA and CDR2 SQIVND (reference sequence). The CDR3 DNA is TGTGCCAGTACTTGGGACAGGGGGTACACTGAAGCTTTCTTT. It specifies CASTWDRGYTEAFF.

This chain links TRBV7-8 with TRBJ2-1, with D perhaps given as TRBD1 or TRBD2 (5 bases each). The ends were cut back, 0 bases at V and 0 bases at J, with 9 bases in the middle. The germline gives CDR1 SGHVS, CDR2 FQNEAQ. The CDR3 runs 16 residues. In DNA, the CDR3 is TGTGCCAGCAGCTTAGCGTCGGGACGCTCCTACAATGAGCAGTTCTTC. It translates to CASSLASGRSYNEQFF.

This CDR3 reads CASGTVYGYTF. The CDR3 nucleotides are TGTGCCAGCGGGACAGTTTATGGCTACACCTTC. The chain is built from TRBV6-5 and TRBJ1-2; 7 nucleotides align to TRBD1. The CDR3 spans 11 residues. CDR1 is MNHEY and CDR2 is SVGAGI in the germline V gene. J was trimmed by 5 bases and V by 8 bases; bases with no gene match: 2.

The genes are TRBV3-1 (or the pseudogene TRBV3-2) and TRBJ1-1, with D maybe TRBD1 (6 bases). CDR1 and CDR2 from the germline V gene are LGHDT and YNNKEL (reference sequence). The CDR3 contains 12 residues. V was cut by 5 bases and J by 11 bases, with 15 bases left in between. CDR3 in amino acids: CASSSRDKGAFF. The CDR3 DNA reads as TGTGCCAGCAGCAGCCGGGACAAGGGGGCTTTCTTT.

The chain joins TRBV29-1 to TRBJ2-5; a weak D match, TRBD1 (6 bases). The CDR3 covers 14 residues. Trimming took 6 bases from V and 5 from J, leaving 19 bases between them. Germline assignment: CDR1 SQVTM and CDR2 ANQGSEA. The CDR3 nucleotides read TGCAGCGTCAGAAACCGGGGCCAGGGGGAGACCCAGTACTTC. This codes for CSVRNRGQGETQYF.

This clone has just a few counts. The CDR3 loop reads CASSRDTEAFF. CDR3 DNA: TGTGCCAGCAGCCGCGACACTGAAGCTTTCTTT. The chain recombines TRBV7-9 with TRBJ1-1; D is unclear. This CDR3 comprises 11 residues. Germline V lookup: CDR1 SEHNR, CDR2 FQNEAQ (reference sequence). The ends were cut back, 5 bases at V and 3 bases at J, with 4 bases in the middle.

The chain combines TRBV19 with TRBJ2-7, with TRBD2 matching over 8 bases. The CDR3 length is 19 residues. The germline V gene encodes CDR1 LNHDA and CDR2 SQIVND (reference sequence). With 5 bases clipped from V and 3 bases from J, the junction kept 21 bases outside the gene matches. The CDR3 DNA reads TGTGCCAGTAGTCCCGGGCGGCGGGAGGCTCTACGAAGGCGCTACGAGCAGTACTTC. Translating it yields CASSPGRREALRRRYEQYF.

The CDR3 DNA reads as TGTGCCAGCAGCACCCGAAGTGGAAACACCATATATTTT. This gives the protein CASSTRSGNTIYF. The rearrangement joins TRBV7-2 to TRBJ1-3, with unresolved D. Trimming left V 5 bases short and J 3 bases short, with 8 bases between. CDR1 and CDR2 (germline): SGHTA, FQGNSA. This CDR3 region has 13 residues.